These 15 T cell receptor beta chains were sequenced from one sample in a study of T cells in Graves' hyperthyroidism and ophthalmopathy. What was amplified from RNA transcripts were TCR beta CDR3 regions. TCR CDR3 regions were first amplified by RT-PCR with HTBI primers. TCRdb passed the multiplex PCR reads through MiXCR, listing each CDR3 protein once. This table has about 710,000 distinct CDR3 sequences, approximately 16% appearing once. The specimen was blood. Receptor source: a man aged 18 to 30 with Graves' hyperthyroidism.

Details on this clonotype: A much larger clonotype is one base distant, so this may be a read error. Lacking the conserved final phenylalanine or tryptophan, this CDR3 likely reflects a read error. This sequence joins TRBV7-9 and TRBJ2-7; D is perhaps TRBD2 (5 bases). Looked up from germline, CDR1 is SEHNR and CDR2 is FQNEAQ (reference sequence). V shed 7 bases and J shed 3 bases, with 13 bases lying between them. The CDR3 extends over 13 amino acids. CDR3 amino acids: CASTPTGDYEQYL. The CDR3 region has the DNA TGTGCCAGCACCCCGACCGGGGACTACGAGCAGTACCTC.

This clonotype was seen at least ten times. The chain combines TRBV7-6 with TRBJ2-7; D tentatively reads TRBD1 or TRBD2 (6 bases each). The CDR3 runs to 15 residues. CDR1 is SGHVS and CDR2 is FNYEAQ in the germline V gene. V gave up 5 bases and J gave up 5 bases, with 19 bases separating them. As DNA, the CDR3 is TGTGCCAGCAGCCCGGGGGCGGCGGGGTCCCACGAGCAGTACTTC. As protein: CASSPGAAGSHEQYF. The complete variable domain, with remaining parts taken from reference TRBV7-6 and TRBJ2-7, reads GAGVSQSPRYKVTKRGQDVALRCDPISGHVSLYWYRQALGQGPEFLTYFNYEAQQDKSGLPNDRFSAERPEGSISTLTIQRTEQRDSAMYRCASSPGAAGSHEQYFGPGTRLTVT.

This clonotype was recorded at least ten times. The V gene is TRBV10-3, the J gene TRBJ1-6; TRBD1 matches 8 bases. The V and J ends lost 3 bases and 5 bases, in that order; junction bases with no gene match: 3. Germline V gene data show CDR1 as ENHRY and CDR2 as SYGVKD. The CDR3 is made up of 15 amino acids. Written as DNA, the CDR3 is TGTGCCATCAGTGATTCGACAGGGGATAATTCACCCCTCCACTTT. Amino acid sequence: CAISDSTGDNSPLHF.

This clonotype has a count of ten or more. The chain joins TRBV20-1 to TRBJ1-2; D gene uncertain. V was trimmed by 3 bases and J by 0 bases, leaving 11 bases between them. There are 14 residues in the CDR3. Germline V gene sequence: CDR1 DFQATT, CDR2 SNEGSKA (reference sequence). This chain's CDR3 is CSASRPLANYGYTF. CDR3 in DNA: TGCAGTGCTAGTCGCCCATTAGCTAACTATGGCTACACCTTC.

Many counts were recorded for this clonotype. This chain connects TRBV30 to TRBJ2-1, with no clear D. Germline V gene data show CDR1 as GTSNPN and CDR2 as SVGIG (reference sequence). The CDR3 spans 12 residues. Trimming took off 5 bases at V and 2 bases at J, with 7 bases between the two ends. DNA of the CDR3: TGTGCCTGGGACGATCCCTACAATGAGCAGTTCTTC. Encoded protein: CAWDDPYNEQFF.

A few counts support this clonotype. The chain joins TRBV6-2 or TRBV6-3 to TRBJ2-2; weak D call: TRBD2 (6 bases). V was clipped by 6 bases and J by 7 bases, with 21 bases between them. Germline V gene sequence: CDR1 MNHEY, CDR2 SVGEGT. This CDR3 contains 16 residues. CDR3 region: CASRKGPGLLIGELFF. CDR3 coding DNA: TGTGCCAGCAGAAAGGGGCCGGGACTTCTTATCGGGGAGCTGTTTTTT.

This chain joins TRBV19 and TRBJ2-7, with 12 positions matching TRBD1. V was pared by 9 bases and J by 6 bases, with 12 bases of the junction left unmatched. The CDR3 runs 15 residues. Per the germline V gene, CDR1 is LNHDA and CDR2 is SQIVND (reference sequence). CDR3 DNA sequence: TGTGCCAGCGAACCAGGGACAGGGGGCCTGGGCGAGCAGTACTTC. Encoded protein: CASEPGTGGLGEQYF.

The sample holds many counts of this clonotype. V gene TRBV18 combines with J gene TRBJ2-3; 8 bases match TRBD2. The junction had 8 bases not matched to a gene; V was cut back by 3 bases and J by 6 bases. This CDR3 has 15 amino acids. From germline, CDR1 is KGHSH and CDR2 LQKENI. CDR3 nucleotides: TGTGCCAGCTCACCCTCCGGGACTAGACAGGATACGCAGTATTTT. It specifies CASSPSGTRQDTQYF.

In its sample, this clonotype was seen many times. The chain carries TRBV30 and TRBJ1-2, with D maybe TRBD1 (6 bases). There are 15 residues in the CDR3. Germline values: CDR1 GTSNPN, CDR2 SVGIG (reference sequence). The CDR3 region is CAGTGGLNLNYGYTF. DNA for the CDR3: TGTGCGGGGACTGGGGGCCTGAACTTAAACTATGGCTACACCTTC.

This clonotype was found a few times. The chain carries TRBV7-9 and TRBJ1-4; D might be TRBD1 (6 bases). V shed 3 bases and J shed 6 bases, with 14 bases lying between them. Germline V lookup: CDR1 SEHNR, CDR2 FQNEAQ (reference sequence). The CDR3 sequence is 15 residues long. The chain's CDR3 is CASSFLGGADEKLFF. The CDR3 DNA reads TGTGCCAGCAGCTTCTTGGGGGGGGCGGATGAAAAACTGTTTTTT.

This rearrangement joins TRBV29-1 to TRBJ2-1; D is ambiguous. The CDR3 is 14 residues long. V was shortened by 5 bases and J by 5 bases, with 16 bases between the two germline ends. Germline-derived CDR1 and CDR2 are SQVTM and ANQGSEA. CDR3 sequence reads: CSVPETPRDNEQFF. The CDR3 DNA reads as TGCAGCGTTCCAGAGACACCAAGGGACAATGAGCAGTTCTTC.

This clonotype was picked up many times. The rearrangement uses TRBV29-1 and TRBJ2-3; D is undetermined. The length of the CDR3 is 13 residues. Trimming cost V 4 bases and J 5 bases, with 13 bases left between them. Per the germline V gene, CDR1 is SQVTM and CDR2 is ANQGSEA. The CDR3 nucleotides are TGCAGCGTTGGGGGTCTTTATGGAGATACGCAGTATTTT. Amino acid sequence: CSVGGLYGDTQYF.

This clonotype was seen many times. This chain uses TRBV6-1 with TRBJ1-1, with D unresolved. Germline lookup yields CDR1 MNHNS and CDR2 SASEGT. V was pared by 5 bases and J by 1 base, with 11 bases between. This CDR3 comprises 14 residues. The CDR3 loop reads CASSWWTENTEAFF. In DNA form, the CDR3 reads TGTGCCAGCAGTTGGTGGACTGAGAACACTGAAGCTTTCTTT.

This clonotype was seen ten or more times. The chain couples TRBV11-1 to TRBJ1-2; perhaps TRBD1 as D (6 bases). Deletions cut 5 bases from V and 4 bases from J, with 11 bases between. CDR3 size: 13 residues. Germline CDR1 is SGHAT and CDR2 is FQDESV (reference sequence). CDR3 sequence: CASSPDRLYGYTF. CDR3 nucleotides: TGTGCCAGCAGCCCGGACAGACTCTATGGCTACACCTTC.

This clonotype was counted ten times or more. The chain joins TRBV12-3 or TRBV12-4 to TRBJ2-7; D remains unclear. V dropped 5 bases and J dropped 3 bases, with 5 bases sitting between them. The CDR3 spans 11 residues. Written as DNA, the CDR3 is TGTGCCAGCAGTCGGAACTACGAGCAGTACTTC. It encodes CASSRNYEQYF.